A single sample gave rise to the 20 T cell receptor beta chains below, sequenced in a study of T cells in Graves' hyperthyroidism and ophthalmopathy. Amplification of TCR beta CDR3 regions was performed using RNA transcripts as template. During a first-round RT-PCR of the TCR CDR3, the HTBI primer set was used. TCRdb itself ran the multiplex PCR reads through MiXCR, one entry per CDR3 protein. The sample has 600,000 or so distinct CDR3 sequences, under 60% seen once. Material: peripheral blood or thyroid tissue (not recorded which). These receptors were collected from a woman aged 18-35 years with Graves' hyperthyroidism.

In this sample, this clonotype turned up many times. The chain has TRBV12-3 or TRBV12-4 and TRBJ2-5; D could derive from TRBD1 or TRBD2 (5 bases each). V lost 3 bases, J lost 4 bases, and 6 bases lay in between. CDR3 length: 12 amino acids. Here the CDR3 reads CASSLGTETQYF. In DNA, the CDR3 is TGTGCCAGCAGTTTGGGGACAGAGACCCAGTACTTC.

A few counts support this clonotype. V gene TRBV14 combines with J gene TRBJ2-7; no definite D call. The V gene's germline CDR1 is SGHDN and CDR2 FVKESK. This CDR3 is 15 amino acids long. The V and J ends lost 1 base and 0 bases respectively, with 10 bases between them. The CDR3: CASSQGPSDSYEQYF. The CDR3 DNA is TGTGCCAGCAGCCAAGGGCCTAGTGACTCCTACGAGCAGTACTTC. Supplemented by reference TRBV14 and TRBJ2-7, the full variable domain reads EAGVTQFPSHSVIEKGQTVTLRCDPISGHDNLYWYRRVMGKEIKFLLHFVKESKQDESGMPNNRFLAERTGGTYSTLKVQPAELEDSGVYFCASSQGPSDSYEQYFGPGTRLTVT.

The V call is TRBV20-1, the J call TRBJ2-7; the D is unclear. CDR1 is DFQATT and CDR2 is SNEGSKA in the germline V gene (reference sequence). CDR3 length equals 14 residues. Trimming stripped 1 base from V and 4 bases from J, with 14 bases between. CDR3 in amino acids: CSARGGSGPYEQYF. The CDR3 DNA reads TGCAGTGCTAGAGGTGGCTCCGGCCCTTACGAGCAGTACTTC.

The chain joins TRBV2 to TRBJ2-6; 8 bases align to TRBD1. V was pared by 4 bases and J by 0 bases, with 5 bases of the junction left unmatched. This CDR3 contains 17 residues. In germline, CDR1 is SNHLY, CDR2 FYNNEI. The CDR3 loop reads CASSGGQALSGANVLTF. For the CDR3, the DNA is TGTGCCAGCAGTGGGGGACAGGCACTCTCTGGGGCCAACGTCCTGACTTTC.

This clonotype was observed at least ten times. The gene calls are TRBV2 and TRBJ2-7, with a possible D match to TRBD2 (6 bases). V was clipped by 3 bases and J by 2 bases, with 11 bases between them. This CDR3 spans 14 amino acids. Per the germline V gene, CDR1 is SNHLY and CDR2 is FYNNEI. CDR3 coding DNA: TGTGCCAGCAGTGATGGAGGGAGAGCCTACGAGCAGTACTTC. It yields the protein CASSDGGRAYEQYF.

The genes are TRBV7-9 and TRBJ1-1, with D possibly TRBD1 on 5 matching bases. The CDR3 has 15 residues. Germline CDR1 and CDR2: SEHNR and FQNEAQ (reference sequence). Trimming removed 4 bases from V and 4 bases from J, with 16 bases in between. CDR3: CASSYRGGGGTEAFF. CDR3 nucleotides: TGTGCCAGCAGCTATCGTGGGGGGGGGGGCACTGAAGCTTTCTTT.

The V gene is TRBV7-2, the J gene TRBJ2-7; D is undetermined. The CDR3 loop spans 14 amino acids. Trimming took 6 bases from V and 2 from J, leaving 14 bases between them. Germline V lookup: CDR1 SGHTA, CDR2 FQGNSA. CDR3: CASRKVGETYEQYF. The DNA for the CDR3 is TGTGCCAGCAGAAAAGTTGGCGAAACCTACGAGCAGTACTTC.

The CDR3 nucleotides are TGTGCCAGCAGCCGTCGGACAGGGGGGACTGAAGCTTTCTTT. Its translation: CASSRRTGGTEAFF. The chain joins TRBV7-9 to TRBJ1-1, with 10 bases matching TRBD1. Losses at the gene ends were 5 bases for V and 5 bases for J; bases not matched to a gene: 5. The germline V gene has CDR1 SEHNR and CDR2 FQNEAQ (reference sequence). This CDR3 contains 14 residues.

V usage is TRBV6-5 and J usage is TRBJ2-7, with 10 bases matching TRBD1. V shed 0 bases, J shed 7 bases, and the junction held 6 bases outside the gene matches. This CDR3 contains 15 residues. Germline lookup yields CDR1 MNHEY and CDR2 SVGAGI. CDR3 amino acids: CASSYSLDRGLEQYF. The CDR3 DNA is TGTGCCAGCAGTTACTCATTGGACAGGGGGTTGGAGCAGTACTTC.

The V gene is TRBV10-3, the J gene TRBJ2-7; TRBD2 matches 9 bases. V shed 4 bases, J shed 7 bases, and the junction held 11 bases outside the gene matches. Germline V gene data show CDR1 as ENHRY and CDR2 as SYGVKD. The CDR3 loop spans 15 amino acids. In nucleotides, the CDR3 is TGTGCCATCAGTGCCTTAGCGGGAGTCGACAATGAGCAGTACTTC. Translating gives CAISALAGVDNEQYF.

This rearrangement joins TRBV6-2 or TRBV6-3 to TRBJ2-7; D remains ambiguous. Trimming took off 0 bases at V and 0 bases at J, with 9 bases between the two ends. This CDR3 region has 15 residues. Germline V gives CDR1 MNHEY, CDR2 SVGEGT. The CDR3 loop reads CASSYSGESSYEQYF. DNA of the CDR3: TGTGCCAGCAGTTACTCAGGCGAAAGCTCCTACGAGCAGTACTTC.

With regard to this clonotype: A much larger clone lies one base from this, so it may be a read error. This chain uses TRBV24-1 with TRBJ1-4; the D gene is possibly TRBD1 (6 bases). The CDR3 totals 15 residues. Germline CDR1 is KGHDR and CDR2 is SFDVKD. The CDR3 loop reads CATSDNRAGNEELFF. CDR3 nucleotides: TGTGCCACCAGTGATAACAGGGCGGGGAATGAAGAACTGTTTTTT.

In regard to this clonotype: A much larger clone is a single base away; this may be a read error. The rearrangement links TRBV7-8 to TRBJ2-5; 10 bases are shared with TRBD1. V gave up 9 bases and J gave up 9 bases; unmatched junction bases: 13. The CDR3 runs 14 residues. CDR1 and CDR2 (germline): SGHVS, FQNEAQ. Here the CDR3 DNA reads TGTGCCAGTAGCCCGGGACAGGGGATCGAGGCCCAGTACTTC. Translating gives CASSPGQGIEAQYF.

This clonotype was found once. The J gene is TRBJ2-5, the V gene TRBV29-1, with D tentatively TRBD1 or TRBD2 (5 bases each). This CDR3 has 11 residues. Trimming took off 6 bases at V and 5 bases at J, with 10 bases between the two ends. Germline assignment: CDR1 SQVTM and CDR2 ANQGSEA. This CDR3 reads CSVGAGETQYF. The DNA of the CDR3 is TGCAGCGTCGGGGCCGGGGAGACCCAGTACTTC.

This clonotype was seen repeatedly, ten times or more. The J gene is TRBJ1-2, the V gene TRBV29-1; D is unclear. Trimming pared 3 bases from V and 8 bases from J, leaving 10 bases between. CDR1 and CDR2 (germline): SQVTM, ANQGSEA. This CDR3 has 11 amino acids. The CDR3 bases are TGCAGCGTTGACGGGCCTAGCGGCTACACCTTC. Translated: CSVDGPSGYTF.

The J gene is TRBJ1-1, the V gene TRBV7-2; no definite D call. The germline V gene encodes CDR1 SGHTA and CDR2 FQGNSA. Trimming took 0 bases from V and 1 from J, leaving 9 bases between them. CDR3 size: 15 residues. The CDR3 is CASSLASRTNTEAFF. CDR3 nucleotide sequence: TGTGCCAGCAGCTTAGCGAGTCGTACGAACACTGAAGCTTTCTTT.

In its sample, this clonotype was seen a few times. The genes are TRBV20-1 and TRBJ1-6, with D possibly matching TRBD1 (6 bases). Germline V gene data show CDR1 as DFQATT and CDR2 as SNEGSKA (reference sequence). V was clipped by 6 bases and J by 14 bases, with 20 bases between them. This CDR3 comprises 13 residues. The CDR3 region is CSAMDRPSLTLHF. The CDR3 DNA is TGCAGTGCGATGGACAGACCCAGCTTAACCCTCCACTTT.

This clonotype was seen a handful of times. The V call is TRBV7-2, the J call TRBJ2-3; D is ambiguous. The length of the CDR3 is 12 residues. The V end lost 5 bases, the J end lost 4 bases, and 7 bases lay between the germline ends. Germline-derived CDR1 and CDR2 are SGHTA and FQGNSA. CDR3 amino acids: CASSQVPDTQYF. For the CDR3, the DNA is TGTGCCAGCAGCCAGGTCCCAGATACGCAGTATTTT.

This clonotype was seen ten or more times. The CDR3 sequence: CAISESRGEQYF. The DNA of the CDR3 is TGTGCCATCAGTGAGTCACGGGGCGAGCAGTACTTC. J is TRBJ2-7 and V is TRBV10-3, with D perhaps matching TRBD2 (5 bases). The CDR3 runs to 12 residues. V lost 0 bases, J lost 6 bases, and 6 bases lay in between. CDR1 is ENHRY, CDR2 SYGVKD, per germline.

For this clonotype: Just one base apart from a much larger clone, this may be a read error. The V gene is TRBV29-1, the J gene TRBJ1-4; D is ambiguous. Trimming left V 2 bases short and J 10 bases short, with 8 bases between. Germline CDR1 is SQVTM and CDR2 is ANQGSEA. This CDR3 region has 11 residues. The CDR3 protein is CSVETERKLFF. In DNA form, the CDR3 reads TGCAGCGTTGAAACGGAGAGAAAACTGTTTTTT.